The rows below give T cell receptor beta chains drawn from one sample of a study of blood T cells in healthy people across ages. TCRdb recomputed calls from the 5' RACE reads with MiXCR, one row per CDR3 protein. Of approximately 1.5 million distinct CDR3 sequences in the sample, roughly 32% are singletons; the top ten hold around 11%. The specimen was blood. These receptors were collected from a woman in her 30s in good health. The CDR3 runs from the conserved cysteine through the conserved F or W. A D gene is named only where the DNA matches it firmly. Size tells how often a clone was seen (once, few, many) or the class of an expanded clone, and some rows leave it out.

TRBV2	-	TRBJ2-3	few	CAPGGEDTQYF	TGTGCCCCTGGGGGCGAGGATACGCAGTATTTT
TRBV5-6	TRBD2	TRBJ2-1	-	CVSSLGGEQFF	TGTGTCAGCAGCTTGGGAGGGGAGCAGTTCTTC
TRBV29-1	-	TRBJ1-1	few	CSVEFWGQGSTEAFF	TGCAGCGTTGAGTTTTGGGGGCAGGGCTCCACTGAAGCTTTCTTT
TRBV6-5	-	TRBJ2-2	-	CASSYSGAPGELFF	TGTGCCAGCAGTTACTCGGGGGCTCCCGGGGAGCTGTTTTTT
TRBV27	TRBD2	TRBJ2-1	-	CASVTSGGPYNEQFF	TGTGCCAGCGTGACTAGCGGGGGACCTTACAATGAGCAGTTCTTC
TRBV27	-	TRBJ2-1	-	CASSLSVLDANEQFF	TGTGCCAGCAGTTTATCTGTTCTAGATGCGAATGAGCAGTTCTTC
TRBV7-9	TRBD2	TRBJ2-1	many	CASSPRGAGPYNEQFF	TGTGCCAGCAGCCCCCGTGGAGCGGGACCCTACAATGAGCAGTTCTTC
TRBV6-1	-	TRBJ1-1	few	CASFVGSLNTEAFF	TGTGCCAGCTTTGTAGGCAGCTTGAACACTGAAGCTTTCTTT
TRBV7-2	-	TRBJ1-2	-	CASSLAGFGRNYGYTF	TGTGCCAGCAGCTTAGCAGGGTTCGGGAGAAACTATGGCTACACCTTC
TRBV12-3/TRBV12-4	TRBD1	TRBJ2-7	-	CASTLSQGTEQYF	TGTGCCAGCACCCTATCACAGGGGACCGAGCAGTACTTC
TRBV27	-	TRBJ1-6	few	CASGSVKGPLHF	TGTGCCAGCGGCTCGGTGAAGGGGCCCCTCCACTTT
TRBV20-1	TRBD2	TRBJ2-7	many	CSARDRLAGALQAYEQYF	TGCAGTGCTAGAGACCGACTAGCGGGAGCTCTACAAGCCTACGAGCAGTACTTC
TRBV10-3	TRBD1	TRBJ2-7	-	CAISEWGKTGTGRYEQYF	TGTGCCATCAGTGAGTGGGGGAAAACCGGGACAGGGAGATACGAGCAGTACTTC
TRBV7-2	-	TRBJ1-1	few	CASSLSGPSITEAFF	TGTGCCAGCAGCTTAAGCGGACCGTCGATCACTGAAGCTTTCTTT
TRBV7-8	TRBD1	TRBJ1-6	few	CASRPDRGINSPLHF	TGTGCCAGCAGACCAGACAGGGGGATTAATTCACCCCTCCACTTT
TRBV7-9	TRBD1	TRBJ2-5	-	CAGSFVRDRAEETQYF	TGTGCCGGCAGCTTTGTCCGGGACAGGGCAGAAGAGACCCAGTACTTC
TRBV28	TRBD1	TRBJ2-1	-	CASREGGQGSYNEQFF	TGTGCCAGCAGGGAGGGGGGACAGGGCTCCTACAATGAGCAGTTCTTC
TRBV3-1	TRBD1	TRBJ2-1	few	CASSPGQGARYNEQFF	TGTGCCAGCAGCCCTGGACAGGGGGCGAGGTACAATGAGCAGTTCTTC
TRBV29-1	-	TRBJ1-2	-	CSVGGLQGYGYTF	TGCAGCGTTGGGGGCTTACAGGGATATGGCTACACCTTC
TRBV28	-	TRBJ2-7	-	CASSFAGINYEQYF	TGTGCCAGCAGTTTTGCCGGTATCAACTACGAGCAGTACTTC
TRBV7-8	TRBD1	TRBJ1-1	many	CASSSGTGGWNTEAFF	TGTGCCAGCAGCTCCGGGACAGGGGGCTGGAACACTGAAGCTTTCTTT
TRBV15	TRBD1	TRBJ2-7	many	CATRDRGPYEQYF	TGTGCCACGCGGGACAGGGGTCCCTACGAGCAGTACTTC
TRBV7-3	-	TRBJ2-1	-	CASSSLKHRRDGAGPDFNEQFF	TGTGCCAGCAGCTCATTAAAGCATAGGAGAGATGGGGCCGGGCCGGATTTCAATGAGCAGTTCTTC
TRBV6-5	TRBD1	TRBJ2-7	few	CASSPGQEAFYEQYF	TGTGCCAGCAGCCCGGGACAGGAGGCATTCTACGAGCAGTACTTC
TRBV7-2	-	TRBJ2-5	many	CASSPWGAGETQYF	TGTGCCAGCAGCCCATGGGGAGCTGGGGAGACCCAGTACTTC
TRBV7-9	-	TRBJ1-1	-	CASSPQAMNTEAFF	TGTGCCAGCAGTCCCCAGGCCATGAACACTGAAGCTTTCTTT
TRBV5-1	-	TRBJ1-4	-	CASSLSGPTNEKLFF	TGCGCCAGCAGTCTATCAGGCCCAACTAATGAAAAACTGTTTTTT
TRBV4-1	-	TRBJ2-3	-	CASSQDGTSLQDTQYF	TGCGCCAGCAGCCAAGATGGAACTTCGTTGCAAGATACGCAGTATTTT
TRBV20-1	TRBD1	TRBJ1-2	-	CSAPQGGYGYTF	TGCAGTGCTCCCCAGGGGGGGTATGGCTACACCTTC
TRBV10-3	TRBD2	TRBJ2-6	-	CAISRTGTSGSLGANVLTF	TGTGCCATCAGCCGTACCGGGACTAGCGGGAGTTTAGGGGCCAACGTCCTGACTTTC
TRBV11-2	TRBD2	TRBJ2-1	-	CASSIRTSGRVYNEQFF	TGTGCCAGCAGCATTCGGACTAGCGGGAGAGTTTACAATGAGCAGTTCTTC
TRBV3-1	-	TRBJ2-1	-	CASSSQGTRPRIEQFF	TGTGCCAGCAGCTCTCAGGGGACCAGGCCCAGAATAGAGCAGTTCTTC
TRBV20-1	TRBD1	TRBJ1-2	-	CSARDRGQSPYGYTF	TGCAGTGCTAGAGATAGGGGACAGAGCCCTTATGGCTACACCTTC
TRBV29-1	-	TRBJ1-2	few	CSVRRGPNYGYTF	TGCAGCGTTAGAAGGGGACCGAACTATGGCTACACCTTC
TRBV6-5	-	TRBJ1-1	-	CASSSGFSGTEAFF	TGTGCCAGCAGTTCAGGGTTTTCGGGGACTGAAGCTTTCTTT
TRBV20-1	-	TRBJ1-5	-	CSARKGGDQPQHF	TGCAGTGCTAGAAAGGGGGGCGATCAGCCCCAGCATTTT
TRBV4-1	TRBD1	TRBJ1-6	-	CASSRIDRGDSPLHF	TGCGCCAGCAGCCGCATCGACAGGGGGGATTCACCCCTCCACTTT
TRBV28	TRBD1	TRBJ2-5	-	CASTPGPGQGSKTQYF	TGTGCCAGCACCCCTGGACCGGGACAGGGGTCCAAGACCCAGTACTTC
TRBV29-1	TRBD1	TRBJ1-2	few	CSGVSGTGLVTF	TGCAGCGGTGTATCCGGGACAGGGCTAGTCACCTTC
TRBV20-1	-	TRBJ1-2	-	CSASSGKIYGYTF	TGCAGTGCTAGTTCGGGGAAGATTTATGGCTACACCTTC
TRBV5-1	TRBD2	TRBJ2-2	-	CASSDGGTGELFF	TGCGCCAGCAGCGACGGGGGGACCGGGGAGCTGTTTTTT
TRBV9	-	TRBJ1-1	-	CASSVEGLRPEWNTEAFF	TGTGCCAGCAGCGTAGAGGGCCTTAGGCCCGAGTGGAACACTGAAGCTTTCTTT
TRBV9	-	TRBJ1-1	-	CASSPGWFMNTEAFF	TGTGCCAGCAGCCCCGGCTGGTTCATGAACACTGAAGCTTTCTTT
TRBV7-9	TRBD1	TRBJ1-2	-	CASSQGVLYGYTF	TGTGCCAGCAGCCAGGGGGTTCTCTATGGCTACACCTTC
TRBV20-1	TRBD1	TRBJ2-7	few	CSAGAVGDRVGYEQYF	TGCAGTGCTGGGGCCGTTGGGGACAGGGTAGGCTACGAGCAGTACTTC
TRBV30	TRBD2	TRBJ2-7	-	CAWSVGSGGLDEQYF	TGTGCCTGGAGTGTGGGTAGCGGGGGATTAGACGAGCAGTACTTC
TRBV20-1	-	TRBJ2-5	many	CSAPLTLGRETQYF	TGCAGTGCCCCCTTGACCCTGGGCAGAGAGACCCAGTACTTC
TRBV28	-	TRBJ2-5	-	CASRLRGGETQYF	TGTGCCAGCAGGTTGCGAGGGGGAGAGACCCAGTACTTC
TRBV9	-	TRBJ2-6	-	CASSGFKSSGANVLTF	TGTGCCAGCAGCGGGTTTAAAAGCTCTGGGGCCAACGTCCTGACTTTC